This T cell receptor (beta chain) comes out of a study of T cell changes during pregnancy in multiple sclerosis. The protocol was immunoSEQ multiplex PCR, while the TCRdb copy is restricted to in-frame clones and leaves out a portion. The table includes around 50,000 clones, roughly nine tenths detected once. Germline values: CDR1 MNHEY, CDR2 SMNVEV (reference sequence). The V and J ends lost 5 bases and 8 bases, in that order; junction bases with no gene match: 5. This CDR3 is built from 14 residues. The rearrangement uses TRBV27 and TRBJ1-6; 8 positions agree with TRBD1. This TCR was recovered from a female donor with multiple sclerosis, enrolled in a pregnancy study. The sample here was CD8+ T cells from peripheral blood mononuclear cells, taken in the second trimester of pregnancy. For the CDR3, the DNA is TGTGCCAGCAGTGTGGGACAGGTGGATTCACCCCTCCACTTT. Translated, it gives CASSVGQVDSPLHF.